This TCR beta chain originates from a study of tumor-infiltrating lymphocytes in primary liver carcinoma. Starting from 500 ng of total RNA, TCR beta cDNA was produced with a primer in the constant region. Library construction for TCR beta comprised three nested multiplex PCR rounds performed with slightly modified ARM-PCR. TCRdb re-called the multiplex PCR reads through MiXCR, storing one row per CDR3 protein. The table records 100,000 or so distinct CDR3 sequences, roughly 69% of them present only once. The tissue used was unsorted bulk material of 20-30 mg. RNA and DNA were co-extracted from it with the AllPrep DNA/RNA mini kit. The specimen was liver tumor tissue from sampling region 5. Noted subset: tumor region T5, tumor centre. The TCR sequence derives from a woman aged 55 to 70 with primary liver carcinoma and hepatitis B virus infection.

This chain's CDR3 is CASSYPRRAAVGVCEQYF. In DNA, the CDR3 is TGTGCCAGCAGTTACCCCCGTCGCGCTGCAGTGGGAGTTTGCGAGCAGTACTTC. The rearrangement joins TRBV6-6 to TRBJ2-7; TRBD2 is a possible D gene (5 bases). CDR1 and CDR2 from the germline V gene are MNHNY and SVGAGI (reference sequence). There are 18 residues in the CDR3. The ends were cut back, 2 bases at V and 6 bases at J, with 26 bases in the middle.